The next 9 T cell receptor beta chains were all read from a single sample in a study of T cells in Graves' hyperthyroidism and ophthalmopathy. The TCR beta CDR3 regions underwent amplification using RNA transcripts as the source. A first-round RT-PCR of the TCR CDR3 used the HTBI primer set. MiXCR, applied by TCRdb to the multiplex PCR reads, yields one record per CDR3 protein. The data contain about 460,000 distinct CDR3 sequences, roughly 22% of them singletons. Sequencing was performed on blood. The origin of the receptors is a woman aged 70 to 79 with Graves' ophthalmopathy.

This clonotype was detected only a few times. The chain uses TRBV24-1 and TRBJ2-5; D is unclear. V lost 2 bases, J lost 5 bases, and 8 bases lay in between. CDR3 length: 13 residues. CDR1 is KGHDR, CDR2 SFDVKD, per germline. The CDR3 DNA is TGTGCCACCAGTGATTGGGAAACGGAGACCCAGTACTTC. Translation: CATSDWETETQYF.

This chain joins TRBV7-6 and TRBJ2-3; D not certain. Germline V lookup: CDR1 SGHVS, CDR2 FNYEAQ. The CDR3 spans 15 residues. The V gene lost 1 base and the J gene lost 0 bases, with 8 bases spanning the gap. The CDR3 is CASSLEVQSTDTQYF. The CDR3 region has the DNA TGTGCCAGCAGCTTAGAGGTCCAAAGCACAGATACGCAGTATTTT.

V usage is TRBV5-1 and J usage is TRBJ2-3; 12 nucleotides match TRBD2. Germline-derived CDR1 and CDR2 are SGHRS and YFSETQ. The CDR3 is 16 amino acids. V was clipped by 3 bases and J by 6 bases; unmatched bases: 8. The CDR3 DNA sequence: TGCGCCAGCAGCTCGCTAGCGGGAGGGCCTATGGATACGCAGTATTTT. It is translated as CASSSLAGGPMDTQYF.

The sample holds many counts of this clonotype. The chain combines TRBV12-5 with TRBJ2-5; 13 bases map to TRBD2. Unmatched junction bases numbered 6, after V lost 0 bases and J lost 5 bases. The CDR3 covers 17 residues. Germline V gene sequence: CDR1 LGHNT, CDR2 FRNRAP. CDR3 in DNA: TGTGCTAGTGGTTTGGTTCGGACTAGCGGGAGTGTGGAGACCCAGTACTTC. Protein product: CASGLVRTSGSVETQYF.

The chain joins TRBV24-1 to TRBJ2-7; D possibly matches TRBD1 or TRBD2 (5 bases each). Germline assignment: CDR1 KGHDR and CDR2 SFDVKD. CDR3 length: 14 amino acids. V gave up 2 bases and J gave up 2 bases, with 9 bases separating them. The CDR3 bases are TGTGCCACCAGTGATTCCGGGGCGACCTACGAGCAGTACTTC. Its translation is CATSDSGATYEQYF.

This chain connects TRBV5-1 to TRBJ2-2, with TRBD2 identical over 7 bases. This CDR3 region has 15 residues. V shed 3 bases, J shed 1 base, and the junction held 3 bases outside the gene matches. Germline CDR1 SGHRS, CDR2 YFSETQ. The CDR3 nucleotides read TGCGCCAGCAGCTCCCTAGCGGTGAACACCGGGGAGCTGTTTTTT. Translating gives CASSSLAVNTGELFF.

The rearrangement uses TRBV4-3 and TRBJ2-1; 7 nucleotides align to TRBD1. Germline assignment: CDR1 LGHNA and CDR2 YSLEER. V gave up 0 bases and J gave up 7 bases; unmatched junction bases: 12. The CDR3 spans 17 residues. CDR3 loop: CASSQDPGTVGRNEQFF. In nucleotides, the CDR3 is TGCGCCAGCAGCCAAGATCCAGGGACAGTCGGTAGGAATGAGCAGTTCTTC.

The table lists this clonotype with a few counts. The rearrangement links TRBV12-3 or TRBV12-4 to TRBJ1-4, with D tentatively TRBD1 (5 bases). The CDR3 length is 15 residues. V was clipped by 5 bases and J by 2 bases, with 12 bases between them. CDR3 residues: CASSEGWGTNEKLFF. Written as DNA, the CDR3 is TGTGCCAGCAGTGAGGGTTGGGGGACTAATGAAAAACTGTTTTTT.

CDR3 bases: TGTGCCAGCAGCCAGGAGGGCGGAGGAGAGACCCAGTACTTC. It yields the protein CASSQEGGGETQYF. J is TRBJ2-5 and V is TRBV3-1; D is perhaps TRBD2 (6 bases). V gave up 3 bases and J gave up 4 bases, with 12 bases separating them. CDR3 size: 14 residues. CDR1 is LGHDT, CDR2 YNNKEL, per germline (reference sequence).